This is a list of T cell receptor beta chains from one sample in a study of a mutant IDH1 vaccine in newly diagnosed glioma. Clones were read by immunoSEQ multiplex PCR, and TCRdb kept only the in-frame ones, dropping some. The table has approximately 40,000 clones, roughly 84% seen once. The antigens these receptors bind are not known. This sample comprised PBMCs, obtained from a glioma patient whose treatment included an IDH1 peptide vaccine. The receptors originated from a man aged 40-49 years with glioma. Both conserved end residues are trimmed from each CDR3.

j_call | v_call | cdr3_aa
TRBJ2-7 | TRBV5-1 | ASSFGTFSSYEQY
TRBJ1-5 | TRBV27 | ASPMRGWDNQPQH
TRBJ1-2 | TRBV14 | ASSHPGQGPELNGYT
TRBJ1-2 | TRBV6-5 | ASSYNTLGYT
TRBJ2-1 | TRBV11-2 | ASSLVFFGLRERNEQF
TRBJ2-1 | TRBV20-1 | SARPAGEQF
TRBJ2-3 | TRBV15 | ATSTAYLGTQY
TRBJ2-6 | TRBV29-1 | SVGADSGANVLT
TRBJ2-7 | TRBV13 | ASSPPGPYEQY
TRBJ2-5 | TRBV7-2 | ASSKTGGYLETQY